Sequencing of this T cell receptor beta chain was carried out in a study of vaccination effects on CD4 cells after COVID-19. Study-wide background: Post-vaccine sampling took place a median of 72 days after the second dose.

Whole-study results and caveats: Clones that were induced by infection or by vaccine showed marked contraction late after vaccination.

The CDR3 totals 15 residues. Trimming took off 2 bases at V and 6 bases at J, with 14 bases between the two ends. In germline, CDR1 is MNHNS, CDR2 SASEGT. The ViraFEST assay expanded antigen-specific CD4+ T cells with viral peptide pools before sequencing. Following a roughly 9-day culture, CD4+ T cells were purified. BNT162b2 vaccine or mRNA-1273 vaccine was given to participants in two doses. Absence of prior SARS-CoV-2 infection characterized the vaccine recipients, who showed negative nucleocapsid antibodies. As regards this clone: Its antigen is as yet unknown.

Using immunoSEQ multiplex PCR, the repertoire was profiled, and TCRdb retains in-frame clones only, with some absent. The sample includes under 40,000 clones, approximately 76% seen only once; the top ten take about 12%. The sequence was collected from a human donor who received a COVID-19 vaccine. The chain carries TRBV6-1 and TRBJ2-1; a possible D gene is TRBD2 (8 bases). This specimen was CD4+ T cells from PBMCs cultured with HCoV-229E spike peptides, taken after COVID-19 vaccination. CDR3: CASSERGREVNEQFF. The CDR3 DNA sequence: TGTGCCAGCAGTGAAAGGGGGCGGGAGGTCAATGAGCAGTTCTTC.